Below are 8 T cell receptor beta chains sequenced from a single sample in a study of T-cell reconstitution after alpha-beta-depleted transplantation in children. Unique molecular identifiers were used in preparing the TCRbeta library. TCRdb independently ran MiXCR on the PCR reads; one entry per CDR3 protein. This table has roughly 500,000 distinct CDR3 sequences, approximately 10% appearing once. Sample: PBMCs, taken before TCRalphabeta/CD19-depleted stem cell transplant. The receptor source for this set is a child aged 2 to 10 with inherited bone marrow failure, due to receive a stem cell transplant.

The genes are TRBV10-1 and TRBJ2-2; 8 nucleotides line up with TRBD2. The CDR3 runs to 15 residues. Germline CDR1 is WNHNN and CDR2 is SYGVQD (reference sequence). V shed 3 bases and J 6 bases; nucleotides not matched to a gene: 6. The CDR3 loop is CASSDRGRTPGELFF. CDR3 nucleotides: TGCGCCAGCAGTGACCGCGGGAGGACCCCCGGGGAGCTGTTTTTT.

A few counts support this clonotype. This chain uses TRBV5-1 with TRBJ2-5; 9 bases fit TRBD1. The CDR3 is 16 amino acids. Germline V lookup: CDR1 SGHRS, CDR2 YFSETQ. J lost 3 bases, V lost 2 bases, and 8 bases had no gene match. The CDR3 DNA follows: TGCGCCAGCAGCTTTGTCGGACAGGGGAAAGAAGAGACCCAGTACTTC. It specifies CASSFVGQGKEETQYF.

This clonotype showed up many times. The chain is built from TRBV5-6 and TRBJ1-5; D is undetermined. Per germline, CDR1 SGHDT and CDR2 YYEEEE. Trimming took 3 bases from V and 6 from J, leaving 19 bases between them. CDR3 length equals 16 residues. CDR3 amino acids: CASSSQAEGRRQPQHF. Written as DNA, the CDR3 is TGTGCCAGCAGCTCTCAGGCTGAGGGAAGGCGTCAGCCCCAGCATTTT.

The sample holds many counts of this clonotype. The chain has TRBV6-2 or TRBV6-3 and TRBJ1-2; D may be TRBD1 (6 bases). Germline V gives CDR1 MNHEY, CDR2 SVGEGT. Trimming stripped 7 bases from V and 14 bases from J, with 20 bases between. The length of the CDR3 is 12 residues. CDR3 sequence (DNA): TGTGCCAGCACCATGAAACTGGACAGACCGACCTTC. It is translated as CASTMKLDRPTF.

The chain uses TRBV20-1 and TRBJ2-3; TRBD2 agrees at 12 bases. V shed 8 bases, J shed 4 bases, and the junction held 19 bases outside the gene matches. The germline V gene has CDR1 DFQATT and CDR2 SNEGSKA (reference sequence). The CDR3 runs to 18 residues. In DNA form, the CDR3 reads TGCAGTTGCCACCTCGGGCTAGCGGGAGGGCCGGGGCCAGATACGCAGTATTTT. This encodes CSCHLGLAGGPGPDTQYF.

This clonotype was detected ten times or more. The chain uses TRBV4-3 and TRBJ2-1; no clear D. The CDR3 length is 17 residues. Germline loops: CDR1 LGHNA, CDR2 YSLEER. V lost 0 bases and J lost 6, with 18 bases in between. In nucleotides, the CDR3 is TGCGCCAGCAGCCAAGATAGGTCCCGGGCCGCACTCAATGAGCAGTTCTTC. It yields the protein CASSQDRSRAALNEQFF.

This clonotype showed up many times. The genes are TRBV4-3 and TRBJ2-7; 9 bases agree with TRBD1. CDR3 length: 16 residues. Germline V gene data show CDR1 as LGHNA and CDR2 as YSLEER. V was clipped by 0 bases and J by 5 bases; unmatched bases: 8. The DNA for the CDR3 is TGCGCCAGCAGCCAAGAGGCCGGACAGGGGTTCGACGAGCAGTACTTC. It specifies CASSQEAGQGFDEQYF.

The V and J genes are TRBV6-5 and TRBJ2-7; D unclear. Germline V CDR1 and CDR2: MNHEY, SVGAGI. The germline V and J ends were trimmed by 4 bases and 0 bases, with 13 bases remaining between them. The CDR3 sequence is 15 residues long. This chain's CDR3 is CASSSLRAGSYEQYF. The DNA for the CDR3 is TGTGCCAGCAGTTCCCTGAGAGCCGGCTCCTACGAGCAGTACTTC.